This T cell receptor beta chain derives from a study of blood T cell repertoires in COVID-19. This CDR3 has 15 amino acids. CDR1 is SEHNR, CDR2 FQNEAQ, per germline (reference sequence). V was trimmed by 4 bases and J by 9 bases, leaving 20 bases between them. In assigning cohorts, the study relied on participant-reported clinical history. The protocol was immunoSEQ multiplex PCR, while the TCRdb copy is restricted to in-frame clones and leaves out a portion. The repertoire holds approximately 360,000 clones, with around four fifths as singletons. The sequence was collected from a woman in her forties or fifties who had recovered from COVID-19. The sample taken for sequencing was PBMCs or T cells enriched from blood (not recorded which). The chain links TRBV7-9 to TRBJ2-3; perhaps TRBD2 as D (6 bases). CDR3 region: CASSWTPGAIVTQYF. The DNA of the CDR3 is TGTGCCAGCAGCTGGACTCCGGGAGCAATTGTCACGCAGTATTTT.